Below, 8 T cell receptor beta chains from the same sample are listed, as sequenced in a study of CD8 T cells in ankylosing spondylitis. A single record per CDR3 protein comes from TCRdb applying MiXCR to the 5' RACE reads. The data show over 30,000 distinct CDR3 sequences, about 10% seen once. Sequencing used synovial fluid, either unsorted or a sorted T cell fraction (not recorded which). These receptors were taken from a male donor with ankylosing spondylitis.

This clonotype is labeled as medium-sized. V is TRBV7-9 and J is TRBJ2-5; TRBD2 agrees at 8 bases. This CDR3 contains 13 residues. The trim removed 6 bases at V and 5 bases at J, leaving 5 bases unmatched. Germline V gene sequence: CDR1 SEHNR, CDR2 FQNEAQ (reference sequence). This CDR3 is CASSSSGSETQYF. CDR3 DNA: TGTGCCAGCAGTTCGAGCGGGAGTGAGACCCAGTACTTC. Full variable domain (outside the CDR3, taken from reference TRBV7-9 and TRBJ2-5): DTGVSQNPRHKITKRGQNVTFRCDPISEHNRLYWYRQTLGQGPEFLTYFQNEAQLEKSRLLSDRFSAERPKGSFSTLEIQRTEQGDSAMYLCASSSSGSETQYFGPGTRLLVL.

The table lists this clonotype with many counts. The CDR3 nucleotides read TGTGCCAGCAGCTTATCTTTCGGGGGAGAGACCCAGTACTTC. Protein sequence: CASSLSFGGETQYF. The chain employs TRBV7-6 and TRBJ2-5, with a weak D call TRBD2 (6 bases). The CDR3 runs to 14 residues. The V end was cut by 2 bases, the J end by 4 bases, with 11 bases between. From germline, CDR1 is SGHVS and CDR2 FNYEAQ.

The chain recombines TRBV12-3 or TRBV12-4 with TRBJ2-1; 7 bases line up with TRBD1. The CDR3 spans 15 residues. J gave up 8 bases and V 3 bases, and 10 bases lay outside the gene matches. The DNA of the CDR3 is TGTGCCAGCAGTTTTTCTCGAACAGGGGCATATGAGCAGTTCTTC. As protein: CASSFSRTGAYEQFF.

J is TRBJ2-5 and V is TRBV29-1; D unclear. The V end was cut by 2 bases, the J end by 2 bases, with 6 bases between. Germline V gives CDR1 SQVTM, CDR2 ANQGSEA. The length of the CDR3 is 12 residues. Here the CDR3 reads CSVEYYQETQYF. Written as DNA, the CDR3 is TGCAGCGTTGAATATTATCAAGAGACCCAGTACTTC.

The genes are TRBV11-1 and TRBJ2-1, with TRBD1 matching over 8 bases. From germline, CDR1 is SGHAT and CDR2 FQDESV (reference sequence). The trim removed 5 bases at V and 15 bases at J, leaving 6 bases unmatched. This CDR3 contains 11 residues. In DNA form, the CDR3 reads TGTGCCAGCAGCCTAGGACAGGGACGGTTCTTC. Its translation: CASSLGQGRFF.

There are a few counts of this clonotype. V and J are TRBV6-1 and TRBJ2-3; 12 bases are shared with TRBD2. CDR3 length: 16 amino acids. Germline V lookup: CDR1 MNHNS, CDR2 SASEGT. After removal of 5 bases from V and 1 base from J, the junction contained 4 bases not matched to a gene. This CDR3 reads CASSPSGREGTDTQYF. The CDR3 nucleotides read TGTGCCAGCAGTCCTAGCGGGAGGGAGGGCACAGATACGCAGTATTTT.

This clonotype was detected ten times or more. The V and J genes are TRBV6-5 and TRBJ2-1; 9 nucleotides agree with TRBD2. The CDR3 has 16 amino acids. Trimming took 1 base from V and 8 from J; bases not matched to a gene: 9. Germline CDR1 MNHEY, CDR2 SVGAGI. The CDR3 sequence is CASSYWWAGGFDEQFF. DNA of the CDR3: TGTGCCAGCAGTTACTGGTGGGCGGGAGGGTTCGATGAGCAGTTCTTC.

The V and J genes are TRBV5-7 and TRBJ2-7; no definite D call. TRBV5-7 falls under the ORF class, with uncertain function. This CDR3 is built from 12 residues. Trimming took off 3 bases at V and 4 bases at J, with 8 bases between the two ends. The CDR3 DNA sequence: TGTGCCAGCAGCTCTCACTATTACGAGCAGTACTTC. It is translated as CASSSHYYEQYF.